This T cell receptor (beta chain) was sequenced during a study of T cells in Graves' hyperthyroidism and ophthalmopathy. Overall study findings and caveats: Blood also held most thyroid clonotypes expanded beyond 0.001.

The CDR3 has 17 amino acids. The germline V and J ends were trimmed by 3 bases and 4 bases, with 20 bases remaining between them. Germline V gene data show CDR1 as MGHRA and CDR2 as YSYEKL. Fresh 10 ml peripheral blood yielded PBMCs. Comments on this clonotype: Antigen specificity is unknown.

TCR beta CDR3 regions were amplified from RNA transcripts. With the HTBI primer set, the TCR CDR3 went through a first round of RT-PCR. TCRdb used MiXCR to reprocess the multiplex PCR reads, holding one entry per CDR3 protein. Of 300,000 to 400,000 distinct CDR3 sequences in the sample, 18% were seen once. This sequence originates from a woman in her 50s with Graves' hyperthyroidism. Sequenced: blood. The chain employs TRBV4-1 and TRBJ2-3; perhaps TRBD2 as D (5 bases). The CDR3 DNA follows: TGCGCCAGCAGCCATGATGAGCCTCAAGCGGCAGCAGATACGCAGTATTTT. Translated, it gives CASSHDEPQAAADTQYF.